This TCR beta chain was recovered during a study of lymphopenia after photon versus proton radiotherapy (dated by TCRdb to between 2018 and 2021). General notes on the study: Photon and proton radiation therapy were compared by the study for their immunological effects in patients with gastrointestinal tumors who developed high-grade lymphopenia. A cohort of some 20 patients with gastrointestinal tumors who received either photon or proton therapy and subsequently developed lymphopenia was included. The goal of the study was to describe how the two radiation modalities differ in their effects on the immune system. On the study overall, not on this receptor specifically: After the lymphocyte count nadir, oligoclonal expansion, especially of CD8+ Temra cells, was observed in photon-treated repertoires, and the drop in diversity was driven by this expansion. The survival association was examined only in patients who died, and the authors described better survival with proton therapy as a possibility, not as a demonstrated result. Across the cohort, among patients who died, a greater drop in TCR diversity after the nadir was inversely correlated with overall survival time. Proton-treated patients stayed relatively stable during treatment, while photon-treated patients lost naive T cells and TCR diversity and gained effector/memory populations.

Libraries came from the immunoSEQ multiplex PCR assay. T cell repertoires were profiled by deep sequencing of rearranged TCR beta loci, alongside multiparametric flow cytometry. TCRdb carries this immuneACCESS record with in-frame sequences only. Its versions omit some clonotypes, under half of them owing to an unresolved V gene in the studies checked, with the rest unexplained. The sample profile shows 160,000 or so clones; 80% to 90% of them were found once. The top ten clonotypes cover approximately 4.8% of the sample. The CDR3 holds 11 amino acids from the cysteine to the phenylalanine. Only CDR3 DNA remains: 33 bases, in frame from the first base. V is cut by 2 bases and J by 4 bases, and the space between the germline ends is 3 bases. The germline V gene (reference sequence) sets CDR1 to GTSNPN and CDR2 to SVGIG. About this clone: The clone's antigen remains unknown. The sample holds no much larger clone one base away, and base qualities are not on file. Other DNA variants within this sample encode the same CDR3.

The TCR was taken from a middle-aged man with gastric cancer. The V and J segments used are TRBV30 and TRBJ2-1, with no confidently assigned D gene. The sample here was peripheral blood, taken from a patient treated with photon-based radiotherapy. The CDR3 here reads CAWSRYNEQFF. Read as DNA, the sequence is TGTGCCTGGAGTCGGTACAATGAGCAGTTCTTC.